The source of this TCR beta chain is a study of brain T cells in children with intractable seizures. Using immunoSEQ multiplex PCR, the repertoire was profiled, and TCRdb retains in-frame clones only, with some absent. The sample includes about 80,000 clones, approximately 89% of them seen just once. Trimming left V 6 bases short and J 0 bases short, with 11 bases between. The germline gives CDR1 KGHSH, CDR2 LQKENI. CDR3 length equals 15 residues. The chain joins TRBV18 to TRBJ2-2; D gene unclear. The TCR was taken from a girl aged 2 to 9 with Rasmussen encephalitis and intractable seizures. The specimen comprised peripheral blood, sampled at surgery. Written as DNA, the CDR3 is TGTGCCAGCTCCCCGACTCGCACGAACACCGGGGAGCTGTTTTTT. It specifies CASSPTRTNTGELFF.